The entry below describes one T cell receptor (beta chain). This clonotype turned up a few times. No antigen is known for it. It has no much larger one-base neighbor in the sample; base qualities were not kept. This entry comes from a study of response to subunit inactivated influenza vaccine (dated 2018 in TCRdb). With respect to the entire study: Deep quantitative T cell receptor repertoire profiling was used in the study to track responses to a trivalent subunit inactivated influenza vaccine.

The method was RT-PCR. TCRdb names Illumina HiSeq 2500 as the instrument used. TCRdb trimmed public reads at Q25 via fastp, called clones via MiXCR and kept in-frame beta chains. Rows matching on CDR3 protein sequence are summarized as one entry with the most common DNA and genes. This sample gives roughly 700,000 distinct CDR3 sequences in total; 15% to 18% of them show up just once. Under 14% of the sample lies in the top ten. The study at large found these results: The authors suggested that each seasonal influenza vaccination may recruit only a limited number of new T cells.

Inclusive of the bounding cysteine and phenylalanine, the CDR3 is 16 residues long. Only the CDR3 DNA stays, 48 bases, in frame from base 1. Sequences SGHVS (CDR1) and FNYEAQ (CDR2) are obtained from the germline V gene. V loses 2 bases at its end and J loses 1 base; junction bases beyond the gene matches: 4. Sequenced here: PBMCs from blood, sampled approximately 13 days after vaccination. The sequence came from a man aged 45 to 65 who received an inactivated influenza vaccine. Donor details come from another sample of the same person, matched by shared clones. This chain joins TRBV7-6 to TRBJ2-1, with 8 junctional bases fitting TRBD2. In nucleotides, the sequence is TGTGCCAGCAGCTTATCGGGGGGGCATTCCTACAATGAGCAGTTCTTC. Its translation reads: CASSLSGGHSYNEQFF.